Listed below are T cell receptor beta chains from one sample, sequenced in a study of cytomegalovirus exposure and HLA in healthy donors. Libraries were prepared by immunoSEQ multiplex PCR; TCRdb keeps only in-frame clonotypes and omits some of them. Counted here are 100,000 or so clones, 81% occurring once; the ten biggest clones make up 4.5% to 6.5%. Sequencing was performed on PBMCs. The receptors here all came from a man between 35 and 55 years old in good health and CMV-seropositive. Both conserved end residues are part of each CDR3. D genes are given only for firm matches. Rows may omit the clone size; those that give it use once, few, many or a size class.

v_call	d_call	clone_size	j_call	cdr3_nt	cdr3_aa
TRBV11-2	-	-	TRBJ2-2	TGTGCCAGCAGCCGCGGGACCGGCAACACCGGGGAGCTGTTTTTT	CASSRGTGNTGELFF
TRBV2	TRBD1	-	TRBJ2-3	TGTGCCAGCGGGGACAGGGGACCCCTTTTT	CASGDRGPLF
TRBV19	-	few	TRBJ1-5	TGTGCCAGTAGTACCTCCAACAGGGCTCAGCCCCAGCATTTT	CASSTSNRAQPQHF
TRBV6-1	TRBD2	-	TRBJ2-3	TGTGCCAGCAGTGAAGCGAGAGGGACCCTTAGCGGGTATGCACCAGATACGCAGTATTTT	CASSEARGTLSGYAPDTQYF
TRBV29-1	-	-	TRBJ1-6	TGCAGCGTCGCGTACAGGGATGGTTCACCCCTCCACTTT	CSVAYRDGSPLHF
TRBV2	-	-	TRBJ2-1	TGTGCCATTGAACAGGGATACAATGAGCAGTTCTTC	CAIEQGYNEQFF
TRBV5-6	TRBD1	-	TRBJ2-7	TGTGCCAGCAGCTCCGGGACAGTTCCCCGAGAGCAGTACTTC	CASSSGTVPREQYF
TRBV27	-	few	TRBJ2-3	TGTGCCAGCAGTTTAAATCCACGAGGGTCAGATACGCAGTATTTT	CASSLNPRGSDTQYF
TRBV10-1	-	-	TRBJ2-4	TGCGCCAGCGCGGCGGAGTCCGGGTCGGCCCAGTACTTC	CASAAESGSAQYF
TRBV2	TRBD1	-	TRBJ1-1	TGTGCCAGCAGTCCCGACAGGGTTGGTGAAGCTTTCTTT	CASSPDRVGEAFF
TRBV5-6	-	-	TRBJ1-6	TGTGCCAGCAGCTTGGGGGGAAACGGGGGAGGGTCACCCCTCCACTTT	CASSLGGNGGGSPLHF
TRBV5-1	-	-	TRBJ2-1	TGCGCCAGCAGCTTGGACCTAGCCTACAATGAGCAGTTCTTC	CASSLDLAYNEQFF
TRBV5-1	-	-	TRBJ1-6	TGCGCCAGCAGCTTGCGCCAGGATAATTCACCCCTCCACTTT	CASSLRQDNSPLHF
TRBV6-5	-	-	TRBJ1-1	TGTGCCAGCAGTTACACGGCAGGGGCCGCTGAAGCTTTCTTT	CASSYTAGAAEAFF
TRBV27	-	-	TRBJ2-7	TGTGCCAGCAGTCTAAAGGGCGGGTACGAGCAGTACTTC	CASSLKGGYEQYF
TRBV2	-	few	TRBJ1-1	TGTGCCAGCAGTACGAACCCCACGGCGGTGAACACTGAAGCTTTCTTT	CASSTNPTAVNTEAFF
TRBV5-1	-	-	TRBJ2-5	TGCGCCAGCAGCTCCGACATGGAGACCCAGTACTTC	CASSSDMETQYF